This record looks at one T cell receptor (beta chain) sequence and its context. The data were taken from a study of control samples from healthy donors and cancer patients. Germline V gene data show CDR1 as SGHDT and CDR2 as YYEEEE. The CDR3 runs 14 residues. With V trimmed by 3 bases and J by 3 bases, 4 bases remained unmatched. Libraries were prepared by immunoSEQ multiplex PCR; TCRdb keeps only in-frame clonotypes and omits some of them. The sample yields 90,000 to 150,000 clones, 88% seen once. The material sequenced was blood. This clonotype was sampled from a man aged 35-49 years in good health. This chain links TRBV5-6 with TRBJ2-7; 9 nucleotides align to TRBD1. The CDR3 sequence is CASSYRGRGYEQYF. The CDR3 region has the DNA TGTGCCAGCAGCTACAGGGGGCGAGGCTACGAGCAGTACTTC.